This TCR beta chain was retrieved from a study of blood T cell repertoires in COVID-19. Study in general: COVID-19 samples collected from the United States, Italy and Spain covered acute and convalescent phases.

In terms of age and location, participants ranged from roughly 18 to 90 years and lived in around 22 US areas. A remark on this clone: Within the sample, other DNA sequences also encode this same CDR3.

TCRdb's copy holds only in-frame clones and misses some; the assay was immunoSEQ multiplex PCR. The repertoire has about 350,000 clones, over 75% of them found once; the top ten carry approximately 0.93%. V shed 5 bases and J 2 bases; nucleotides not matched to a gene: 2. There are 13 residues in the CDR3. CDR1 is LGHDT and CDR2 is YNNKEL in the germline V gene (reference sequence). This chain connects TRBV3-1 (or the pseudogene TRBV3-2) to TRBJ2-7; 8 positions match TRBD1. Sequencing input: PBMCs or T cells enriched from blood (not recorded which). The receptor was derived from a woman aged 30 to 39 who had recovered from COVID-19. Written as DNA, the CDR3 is TGTGCCAGCAGCAGACAGGGGCCCTACGAGCAGTACTTC. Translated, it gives CASSRQGPYEQYF.